This T cell receptor beta chain was identified during a study of CD8 T cells in Susac syndrome (dated by TCRdb to about 2019). Regarding the research as a whole: Whether CD8+ T cell activation and differentiation in Susac syndrome was antigen driven was tested using repertoire sequencing. CD8+ T cell repertoire clonality was compared between about a dozen healthy donors, roughly 14 Susac syndrome patients and roughly 15 multiple sclerosis patients. The paper's findings and limits, for the study overall: The number of individuals in the TCR sequencing and HLA analysis was acknowledged as relatively small.

This clonotype was counted a single time. The specificity of this receptor is unknown. Qualities for individual bases were not recorded, and no much larger clone is one base off. A single read offers scant evidence. High-throughput TCR beta sequencing profiled peripheral blood CD8+ and CD4+ T cells from healthy donors, Susac syndrome patients and multiple sclerosis patients. The multiple sclerosis controls were treatment-naive patients whose relapsing-remitting disease, either stable or active, fulfilled the revised McDonald criteria. Bulk CD8+ and CD4+ T cells were purified by magnetic negative isolation, whereas CD8+ TEMRA cells were enriched by FACS. Blood was drawn into EDTA tubes, processed within 24 hours, and PBMCs were isolated by density gradient centrifugation. PBMCs intended for TCR sequencing were cryopreserved in liquid nitrogen and thawed later in a water bath at 37 degrees C. The sorted or isolated CD4+, CD8+ and CD8+ TEMRA cells reached a purity of at least 90%.

As encoded in the germline V gene (reference sequence), CDR1 is LNHDA while CDR2 is SQIVND. V loses 4 bases of germline sequence and J loses 8 bases, and the interval between the two ends is 12 bases. The cysteine opens and the phenylalanine closes a CDR3 of 13 amino acids. The sequence is cut down to CDR3 DNA, 39 bases in frame from base 1. RNA was extracted using the RNeasy kit, and about 0.5 to 1 ug of the RNA was reverse transcribed with random hexamers. TCR beta CDR3 regions were amplified with the immunoSEQ multiplex PCR assay covering 54 Vbeta and 13 Jbeta segments. PCR amplification bias was corrected by using a synthetic template baseline for primer optimization and computational correction. As for the original processing: Reads were annotated to V, D and J genes according to IMGT and were analyzed with immunoSEQ Analyzer, with only productive sequences retained. To calculate clonality, Shannon entropy was normalized by log2 of the number of productive unique sequences and then subtracted from one. Public and private clones were assessed among the 100 most prevalent clones of each patient and control. A clone was defined as Susac-specific if it was absent from the healthy and MS cohorts, from over a thousand published viral clones and from other ImmuneACCESS disease sequences. Through fastp at Q25 and MiXCR, TCRdb rebuilt clones from the public reads, retaining in-frame beta chains. A single entry per CDR3 protein holds the most common genes and DNA from its merged rows. Here the V and J calls rest on TCRdb's processing, not on the authors' analysis. In all, the sample holds about 300,000 distinct CDR3 sequences, and about 91% of those were seen once. The ten largest make up 0.18% of the sample.

The chain couples TRBV19 to TRBJ2-1, with the D gene not confidently named. Sequencing was done on a sample of CD8+ T cells from PBMCs. This sequence originates from a human donor with multiple sclerosis. The CDR3 protein is CASSTTPWDEQFF. The DNA reads TGTGCCAGTAGTACCACGCCCTGGGATGAGCAGTTCTTC.